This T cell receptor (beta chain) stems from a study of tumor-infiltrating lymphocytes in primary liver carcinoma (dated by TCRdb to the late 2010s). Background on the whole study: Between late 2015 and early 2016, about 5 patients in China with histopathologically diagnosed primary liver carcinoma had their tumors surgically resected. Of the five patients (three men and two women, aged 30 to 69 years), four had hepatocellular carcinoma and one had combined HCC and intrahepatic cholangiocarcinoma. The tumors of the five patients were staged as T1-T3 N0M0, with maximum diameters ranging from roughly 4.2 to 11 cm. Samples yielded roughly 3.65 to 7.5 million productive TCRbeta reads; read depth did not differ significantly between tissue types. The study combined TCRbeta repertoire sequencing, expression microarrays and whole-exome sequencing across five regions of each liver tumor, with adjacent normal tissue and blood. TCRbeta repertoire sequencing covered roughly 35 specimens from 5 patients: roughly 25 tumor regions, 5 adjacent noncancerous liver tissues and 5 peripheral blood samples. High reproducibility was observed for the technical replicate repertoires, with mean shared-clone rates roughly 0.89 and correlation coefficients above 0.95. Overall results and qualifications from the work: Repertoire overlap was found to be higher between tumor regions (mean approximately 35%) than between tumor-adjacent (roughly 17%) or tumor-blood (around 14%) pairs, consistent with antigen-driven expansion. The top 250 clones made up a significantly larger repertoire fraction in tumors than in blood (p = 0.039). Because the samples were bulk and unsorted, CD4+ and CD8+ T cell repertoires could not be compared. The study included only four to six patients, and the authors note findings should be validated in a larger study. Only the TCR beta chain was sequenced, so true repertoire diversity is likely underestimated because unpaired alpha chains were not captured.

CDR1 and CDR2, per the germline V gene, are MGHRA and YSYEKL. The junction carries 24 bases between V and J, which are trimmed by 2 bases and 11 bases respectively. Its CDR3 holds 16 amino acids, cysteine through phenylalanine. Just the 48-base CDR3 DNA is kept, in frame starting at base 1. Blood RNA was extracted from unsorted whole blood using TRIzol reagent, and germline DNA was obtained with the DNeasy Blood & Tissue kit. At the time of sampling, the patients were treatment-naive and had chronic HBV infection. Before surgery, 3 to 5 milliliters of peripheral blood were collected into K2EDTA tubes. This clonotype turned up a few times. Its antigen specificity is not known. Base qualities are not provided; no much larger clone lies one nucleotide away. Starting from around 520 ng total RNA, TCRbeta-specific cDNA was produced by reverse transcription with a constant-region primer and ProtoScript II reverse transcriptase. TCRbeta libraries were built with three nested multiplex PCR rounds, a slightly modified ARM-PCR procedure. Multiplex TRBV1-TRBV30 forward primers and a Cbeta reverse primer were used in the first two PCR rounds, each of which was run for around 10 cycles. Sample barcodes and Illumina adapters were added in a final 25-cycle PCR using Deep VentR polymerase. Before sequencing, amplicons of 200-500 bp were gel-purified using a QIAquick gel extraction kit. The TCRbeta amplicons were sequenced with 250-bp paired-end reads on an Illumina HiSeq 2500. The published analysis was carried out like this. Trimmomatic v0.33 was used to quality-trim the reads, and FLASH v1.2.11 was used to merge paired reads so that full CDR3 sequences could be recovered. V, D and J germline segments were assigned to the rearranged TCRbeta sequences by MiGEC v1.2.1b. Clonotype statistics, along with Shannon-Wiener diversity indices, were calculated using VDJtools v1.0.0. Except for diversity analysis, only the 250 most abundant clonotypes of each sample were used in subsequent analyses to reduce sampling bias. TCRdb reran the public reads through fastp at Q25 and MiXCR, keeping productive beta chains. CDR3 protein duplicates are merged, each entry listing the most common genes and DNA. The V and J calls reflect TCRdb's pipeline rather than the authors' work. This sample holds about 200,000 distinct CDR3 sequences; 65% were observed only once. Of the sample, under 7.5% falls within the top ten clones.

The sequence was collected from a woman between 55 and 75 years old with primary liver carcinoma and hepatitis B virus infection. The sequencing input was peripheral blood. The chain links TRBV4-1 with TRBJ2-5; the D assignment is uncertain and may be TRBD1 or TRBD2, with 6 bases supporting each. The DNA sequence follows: TGCGCCAGCAGCCAACTGATTCAGCGGAAGGGGGGTGTGCAGTACTTC. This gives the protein CASSQLIQRKGGVQYF.